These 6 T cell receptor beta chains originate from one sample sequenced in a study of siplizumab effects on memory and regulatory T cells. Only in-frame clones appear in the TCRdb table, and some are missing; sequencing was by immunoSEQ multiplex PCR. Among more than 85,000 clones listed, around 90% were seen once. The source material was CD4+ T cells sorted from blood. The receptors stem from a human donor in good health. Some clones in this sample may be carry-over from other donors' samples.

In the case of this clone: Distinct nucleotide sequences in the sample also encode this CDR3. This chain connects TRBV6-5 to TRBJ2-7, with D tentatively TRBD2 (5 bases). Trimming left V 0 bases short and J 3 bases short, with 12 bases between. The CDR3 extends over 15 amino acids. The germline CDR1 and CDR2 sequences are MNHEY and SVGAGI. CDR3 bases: TGTGCCAGCAGTTACTCGTGGACTGGGGACTACGAGCAGTACTTC. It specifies CASSYSWTGDYEQYF.

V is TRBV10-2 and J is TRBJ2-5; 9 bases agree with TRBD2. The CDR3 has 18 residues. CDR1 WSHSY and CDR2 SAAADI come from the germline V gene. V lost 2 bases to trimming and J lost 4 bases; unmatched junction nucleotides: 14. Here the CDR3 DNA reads TGCGCCAGCAGTGAGCTGGCGGGAGGGCCGGGAGGGGCAGAGACCCAGTACTTC. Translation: CASSELAGGPGGAETQYF.

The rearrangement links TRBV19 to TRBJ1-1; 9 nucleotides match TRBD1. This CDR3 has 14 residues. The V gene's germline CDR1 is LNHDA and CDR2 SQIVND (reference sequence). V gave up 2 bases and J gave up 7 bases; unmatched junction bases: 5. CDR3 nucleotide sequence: TGTGCCAGTAGTATATTCGGGGACAGGGTTGAAGCTTTCTTT. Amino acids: CASSIFGDRVEAFF.

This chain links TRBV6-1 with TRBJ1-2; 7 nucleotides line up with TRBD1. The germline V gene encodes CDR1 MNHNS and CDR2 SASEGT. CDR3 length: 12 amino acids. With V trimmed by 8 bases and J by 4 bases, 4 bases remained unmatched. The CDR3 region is CASHRDSYGYTF. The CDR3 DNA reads TGTGCCAGCCACCGGGACAGCTATGGCTACACCTTC.

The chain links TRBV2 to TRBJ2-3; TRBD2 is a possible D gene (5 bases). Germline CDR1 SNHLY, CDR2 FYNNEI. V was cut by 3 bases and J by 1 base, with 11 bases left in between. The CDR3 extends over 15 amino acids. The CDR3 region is CASSELLRGTDTQYF. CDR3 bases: TGTGCCAGCAGTGAGTTGTTGAGGGGCACAGATACGCAGTATTTT.

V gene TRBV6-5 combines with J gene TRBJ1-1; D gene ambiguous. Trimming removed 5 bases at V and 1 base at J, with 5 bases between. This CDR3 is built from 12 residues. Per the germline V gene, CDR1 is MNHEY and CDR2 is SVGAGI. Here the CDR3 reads CASSPGNTEAFF. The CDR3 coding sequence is TGTGCCAGCAGTCCGGGGAACACTGAAGCTTTCTTT.